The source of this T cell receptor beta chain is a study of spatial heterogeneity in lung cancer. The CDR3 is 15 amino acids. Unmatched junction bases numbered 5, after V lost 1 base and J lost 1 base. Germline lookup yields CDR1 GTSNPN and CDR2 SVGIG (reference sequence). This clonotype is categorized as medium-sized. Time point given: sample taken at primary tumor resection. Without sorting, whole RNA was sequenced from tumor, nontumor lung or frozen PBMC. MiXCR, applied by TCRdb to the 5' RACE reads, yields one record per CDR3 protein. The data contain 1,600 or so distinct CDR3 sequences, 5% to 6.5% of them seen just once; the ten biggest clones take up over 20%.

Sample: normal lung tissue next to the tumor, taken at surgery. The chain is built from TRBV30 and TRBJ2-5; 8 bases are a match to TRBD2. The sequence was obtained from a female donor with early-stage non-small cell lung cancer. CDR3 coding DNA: TGTGCCTGGAGTGCCTACGCGGGGGGCCAAGAGACCCAGTACTTC. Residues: CAWSAYAGGQETQYF.